This T cell receptor (beta chain) stems from a study of T cells after yellow fever vaccination. Study findings and constraints: CD4 and CD8 compartments shared a small share of clonotypes.

Comment on this clonotype: What it binds is not known.

One entry per CDR3 protein, called by TCRdb with MiXCR from the 5' RACE reads. The sample has about 630,000 distinct CDR3 sequences, around an eighth seen once. V was clipped by 5 bases and J by 5 bases; unmatched bases: 12. CDR3 length: 17 residues. The rearrangement joins TRBV12-3 or TRBV12-4 to TRBJ2-5; 12 bases map to TRBD2. The sequence derives from a man under 40 who received the YFV17D yellow fever vaccine. The specimen comprised PBMCs, sampled on the day of the yellow fever booster vaccination. In DNA, the CDR3 is TGTGCCAGCAGTCCTTGGACTAGCGGGGTCACGGGGGAGACCCAGTACTTC. This encodes CASSPWTSGVTGETQYF.